The rows below give T cell receptor beta chains drawn from one sample of a study of cytomegalovirus exposure and HLA in healthy donors. Generated by immunoSEQ multiplex PCR, the TCRdb table keeps only in-frame clones and is missing some. This repertoire shows fewer than 140,000 clones, 60% to 80% found once; its top ten account for roughly 2.8%. Material for sequencing was PBMCs. The receptors come from a female donor in good health and CMV-seronegative. Both conserved end residues are part of each CDR3. The order of the fields is clone size, J gene, V gene, D gene, CDR3 protein, CDR3 DNA. The D gene is left open where the match is weak. The size entry is marked missing in some rows and otherwise reads once, few, many or a size class.

NA	TRBJ1-1	TRBV10-3	NA	CAISSTQNTEAFF	TGTGCCATCAGTTCGACACAAAACACTGAAGCTTTCTTT
few	TRBJ2-7	TRBV5-5	TRBD2	CASSPPGLAGVGSSYEQYF	TGTGCCAGCAGCCCCCCGGGACTAGCGGGAGTTGGGAGCTCCTACGAGCAGTACTTC
few	TRBJ2-1	TRBV6-6	NA	CASSYFGGNEQFF	TGTGCCAGCAGTTACTTCGGGGGCAATGAGCAGTTCTTC
once	TRBJ1-2	TRBV6-1	NA	CASSRLRDGGGYTF	TGTGCCAGCAGCCGCCTCCGGGACGGGGGTGGCTACACCTTC
NA	TRBJ2-1	TRBV7-3	TRBD2	CASSLLPWVEAGGPPGPNEQFF	TGTGCCAGCAGCTTACTGCCGTGGGTAGAAGCGGGAGGGCCCCCAGGGCCCAATGAGCAGTTCTTC
few	TRBJ2-2	TRBV9	NA	CASSGRGPGELFF	TGTGCCAGCAGCGGGAGAGGTCCGGGGGAGCTGTTTTTT
NA	TRBJ1-5	TRBV9	NA	CASSVGDTDQPQHF	TGTGCCAGCAGCGTAGGGGACACTGATCAGCCCCAGCATTTT
NA	TRBJ2-7	TRBV7-9	TRBD1	CASSSTTGGYEQYF	TGTGCCAGCAGCTCGACGACAGGGGGGTACGAGCAGTACTTC
NA	TRBJ2-7	TRBV27	TRBD1	CASSWDSPPYEQYF	TGTGCCAGCAGTTGGGACAGTCCCCCCTACGAGCAGTACTTC
medium-sized	TRBJ2-1	TRBV6-1	NA	CASSEQVWNEQFF	TGTGCCAGCAGTGAGCAGGTTTGGAATGAGCAGTTCTTC
NA	TRBJ2-4	TRBV10-2	NA	CASSLTRLNIQYF	TGCGCCAGCAGTCTGACTAGGTTAAACATTCAGTACTTC
few	TRBJ2-3	TRBV5-4	NA	CASSLSGRGGDTQYF	TGTGCCAGCAGCTTGAGCGGACGAGGGGGAGATACGCAGTATTTT
NA	TRBJ2-3	TRBV7-3	TRBD1	CASSLEPGQGPDTQYF	TGTGCCAGCAGCTTGGAACCGGGACAGGGTCCAGATACGCAGTATTTT
NA	TRBJ1-1	TRBV5-4	NA	CASSWGGETEAFF	TGTGCCAGCAGCTGGGGGGGTGAGACTGAAGCTTTCTTT
NA	TRBJ1-3	TRBV19	NA	CASTDSPGNTIYF	TGTGCCAGTACCGACAGTCCTGGAAACACCATATATTTT
NA	TRBJ2-2	TRBV28	TRBD2	CASSHMGPLAGGNTGELFF	TGTGCCAGCAGTCATATGGGGCCCCTAGCGGGAGGGAACACCGGGGAGCTGTTTTTT
few	TRBJ1-1	TRBV28	TRBD1	CASSSDRGQGVIGAFF	TGTGCCAGCAGTTCTGATCGGGGACAGGGGGTCATCGGGGCTTTCTTT
NA	TRBJ1-4	TRBV30	TRBD1	CAWGTGQTNEKLFF	TGTGCCTGGGGCACGGGACAGACTAATGAAAAACTGTTTTTT
NA	TRBJ2-1	TRBV27	NA	CASSPGTLSVYNEQFF	TGTGCCAGCAGTCCCGGGACACTTAGCGTCTACAATGAGCAGTTCTTC
NA	TRBJ2-5	TRBV11-2	TRBD2	CASSLRASGSVETQYF	TGTGCCAGCAGCTTAAGGGCTAGCGGGAGTGTGGAGACCCAGTACTTC
once	TRBJ2-3	TRBV28	TRBD2	CASSAPSGSTDTQYF	TGTGCCAGCAGTGCCCCTAGCGGGAGCACAGATACGCAGTATTTT
NA	TRBJ1-1	TRBV9	NA	CASSVLPDGGTEAFF	TGTGCCAGCAGCGTGTTACCGGACGGAGGGACTGAAGCTTTCTTT
NA	TRBJ1-3	TRBV10-2	TRBD1	CASSETPTGAGNTIYF	TGCGCCAGCAGTGAGACACCGACAGGGGCTGGAAACACCATATATTTT
few	TRBJ2-1	TRBV29-1	NA	CSVVDQRSYEQFF	TGCAGCGTTGTCGACCAGCGGTCCTATGAGCAGTTCTTC
NA	TRBJ1-1	TRBV7-9	TRBD1	CASSHETGVHTEAFF	TGTGCCAGCAGCCATGAGACAGGGGTGCACACTGAAGCTTTCTTT
NA	TRBJ2-2	TRBV7-9	NA	CASSLDVPGDTGELFF	TGTGCCAGCAGCCTTGACGTTCCGGGGGACACCGGGGAGCTGTTTTTT
NA	TRBJ2-1	TRBV4-1	NA	CASSTNNEQFF	TGCGCCAGCAGCACAAACAATGAGCAGTTCTTC
NA	TRBJ2-7	TRBV19	NA	CASSIGNRAYEQYF	TGTGCCAGTAGTATAGGCAACAGAGCCTACGAGCAGTACTTC
NA	TRBJ1-5	TRBV19	TRBD1	CASSIGTEGQPQHF	TGTGCCAGTAGCATAGGGACAGAGGGTCAGCCCCAGCATTTT